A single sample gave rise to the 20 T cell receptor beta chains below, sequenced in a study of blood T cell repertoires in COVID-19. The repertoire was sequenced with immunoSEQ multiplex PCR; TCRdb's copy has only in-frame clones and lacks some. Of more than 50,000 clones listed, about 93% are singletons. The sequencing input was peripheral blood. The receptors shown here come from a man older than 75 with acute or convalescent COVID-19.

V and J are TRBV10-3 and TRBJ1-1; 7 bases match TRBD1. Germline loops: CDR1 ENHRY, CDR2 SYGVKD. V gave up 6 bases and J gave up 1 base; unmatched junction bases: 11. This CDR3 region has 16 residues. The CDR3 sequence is CAISYSRGGGNTEAFF. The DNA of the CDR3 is TGTGCCATCAGCTACTCAAGAGGGGGCGGGAACACTGAAGCTTTCTTT.

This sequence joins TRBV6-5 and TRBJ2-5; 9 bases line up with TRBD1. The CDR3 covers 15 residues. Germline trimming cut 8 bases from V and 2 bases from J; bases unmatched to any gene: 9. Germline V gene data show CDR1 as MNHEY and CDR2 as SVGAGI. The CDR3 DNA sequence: TGTGCCAGCGAGAGACAGGGGGAAGGTCAAGAGACCCAGTACTTC. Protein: CASERQGEGQETQYF.

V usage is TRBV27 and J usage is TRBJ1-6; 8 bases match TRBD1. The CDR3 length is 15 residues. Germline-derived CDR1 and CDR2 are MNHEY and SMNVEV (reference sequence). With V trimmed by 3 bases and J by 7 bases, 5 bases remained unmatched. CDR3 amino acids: CASSFFRTGNSPLHF. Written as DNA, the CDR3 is TGTGCCAGCAGTTTCTTCCGGACAGGGAATTCACCCCTCCACTTT.

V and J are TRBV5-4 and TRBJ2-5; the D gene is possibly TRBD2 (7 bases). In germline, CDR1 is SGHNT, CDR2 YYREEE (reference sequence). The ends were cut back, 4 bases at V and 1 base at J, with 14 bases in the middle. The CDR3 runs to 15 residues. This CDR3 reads CASSRRGGAQETQYF. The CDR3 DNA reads TGTGCCAGCAGCCGGAGGGGGGGAGCCCAAGAGACCCAGTACTTC.

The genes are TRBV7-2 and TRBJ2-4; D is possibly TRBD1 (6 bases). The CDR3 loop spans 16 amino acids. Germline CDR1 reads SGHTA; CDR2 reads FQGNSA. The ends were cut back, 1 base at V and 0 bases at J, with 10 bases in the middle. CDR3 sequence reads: CASSLGGTLAKNIQYF. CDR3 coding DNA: TGTGCCAGCAGCTTAGGAGGGACATTAGCCAAAAACATTCAGTACTTC.

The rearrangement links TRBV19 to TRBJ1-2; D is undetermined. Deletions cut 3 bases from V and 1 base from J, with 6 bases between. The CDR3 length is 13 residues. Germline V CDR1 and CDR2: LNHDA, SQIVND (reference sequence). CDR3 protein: CASSIGDNYGYTF. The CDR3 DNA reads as TGTGCCAGTAGTATTGGAGATAACTATGGCTACACCTTC.

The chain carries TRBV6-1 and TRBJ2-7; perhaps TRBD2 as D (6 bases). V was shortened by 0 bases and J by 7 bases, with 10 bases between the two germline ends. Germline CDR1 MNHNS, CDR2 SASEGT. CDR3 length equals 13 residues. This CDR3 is CASSEALGGEQYF. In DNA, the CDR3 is TGTGCCAGCAGTGAAGCACTGGGAGGAGAGCAGTACTTC.

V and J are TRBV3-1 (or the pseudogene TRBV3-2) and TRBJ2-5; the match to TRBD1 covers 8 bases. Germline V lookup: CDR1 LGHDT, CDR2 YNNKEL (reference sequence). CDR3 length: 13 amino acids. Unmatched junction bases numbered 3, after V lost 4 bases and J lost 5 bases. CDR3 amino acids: CASSRTGWETQYF. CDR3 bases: TGTGCCAGCAGCCGGACAGGGTGGGAGACCCAGTACTTC.

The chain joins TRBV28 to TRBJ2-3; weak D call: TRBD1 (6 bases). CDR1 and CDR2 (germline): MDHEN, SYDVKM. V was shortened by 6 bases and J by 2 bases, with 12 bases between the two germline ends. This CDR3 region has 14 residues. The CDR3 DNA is TGTGCCAGCAGGCCAGGGGACAACACAGATACGCAGTATTTT. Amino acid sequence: CASRPGDNTDTQYF. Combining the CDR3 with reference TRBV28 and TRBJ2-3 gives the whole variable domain DVKVTQSSRYLVKRTGEKVFLECVQDMDHENMFWYRQDPGLGLRLIYFSYDVKMKEKGDIPEGYSVSREKKERFSLILESASTNQTSMYLCASRPGDNTDTQYFGPGTRLTVL.

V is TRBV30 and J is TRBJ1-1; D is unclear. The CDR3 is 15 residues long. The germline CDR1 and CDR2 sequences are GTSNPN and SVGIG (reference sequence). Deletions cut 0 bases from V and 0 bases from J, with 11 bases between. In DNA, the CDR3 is TGTGCCTGGAGTGTCTTTGTCGGGGTGAACACTGAAGCTTTCTTT. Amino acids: CAWSVFVGVNTEAFF.

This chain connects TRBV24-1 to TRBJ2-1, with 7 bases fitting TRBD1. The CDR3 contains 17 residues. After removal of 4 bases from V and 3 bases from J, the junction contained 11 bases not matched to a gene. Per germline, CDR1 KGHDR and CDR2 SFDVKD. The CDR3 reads CATSEQSTGANYNEQFF. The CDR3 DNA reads TGTGCCACCAGTGAGCAAAGTACAGGGGCCAACTACAATGAGCAGTTCTTC.

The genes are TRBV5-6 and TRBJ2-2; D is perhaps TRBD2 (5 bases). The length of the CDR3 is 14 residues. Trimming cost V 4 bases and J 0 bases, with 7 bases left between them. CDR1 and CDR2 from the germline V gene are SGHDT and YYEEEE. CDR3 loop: CASSRGPNTGELFF. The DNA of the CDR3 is TGTGCCAGCAGCCGGGGTCCGAACACCGGGGAGCTGTTTTTT.

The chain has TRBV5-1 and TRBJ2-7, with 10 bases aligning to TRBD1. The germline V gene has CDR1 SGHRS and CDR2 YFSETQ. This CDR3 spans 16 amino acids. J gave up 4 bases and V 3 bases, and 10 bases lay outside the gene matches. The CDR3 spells CASSSGTGARGYEQYF. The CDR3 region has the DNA TGCGCCAGCAGCTCGGGGACAGGGGCAAGGGGATACGAGCAGTACTTC.

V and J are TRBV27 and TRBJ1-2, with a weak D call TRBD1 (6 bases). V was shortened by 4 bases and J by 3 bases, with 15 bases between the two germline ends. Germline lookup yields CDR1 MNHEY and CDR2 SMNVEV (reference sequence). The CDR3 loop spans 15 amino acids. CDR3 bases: TGTGCCAGCAGTTCCTCACGACAGGAACACTATGGCTACACCTTC. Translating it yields CASSSSRQEHYGYTF.

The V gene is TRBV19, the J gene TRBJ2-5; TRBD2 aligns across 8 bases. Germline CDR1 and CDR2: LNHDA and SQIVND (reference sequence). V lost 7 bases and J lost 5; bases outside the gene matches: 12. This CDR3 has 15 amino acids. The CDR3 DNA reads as TGTGCCAGTACCCCCGGGGGGGGTCCTTGGGAGACCCAGTACTTC. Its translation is CASTPGGGPWETQYF.

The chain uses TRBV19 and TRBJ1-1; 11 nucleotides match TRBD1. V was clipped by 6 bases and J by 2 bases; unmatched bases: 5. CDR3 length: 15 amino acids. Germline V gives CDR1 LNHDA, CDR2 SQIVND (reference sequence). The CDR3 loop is CASSDGQGANTEAFF. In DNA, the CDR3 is TGTGCCAGTAGCGATGGACAGGGGGCAAACACTGAAGCTTTCTTT.

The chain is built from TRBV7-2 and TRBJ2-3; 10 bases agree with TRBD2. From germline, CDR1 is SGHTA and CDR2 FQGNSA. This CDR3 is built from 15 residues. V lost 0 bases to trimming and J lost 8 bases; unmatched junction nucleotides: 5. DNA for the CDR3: TGTGCCAGCAGCTTAGCTCTAGCGGGGGAGGGTACGCAGTATTTT. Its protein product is CASSLALAGEGTQYF.

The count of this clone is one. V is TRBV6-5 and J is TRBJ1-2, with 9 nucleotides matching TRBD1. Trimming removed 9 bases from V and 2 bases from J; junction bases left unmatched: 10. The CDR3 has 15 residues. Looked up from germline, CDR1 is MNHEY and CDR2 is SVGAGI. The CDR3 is CASLPGQGENYGYTF. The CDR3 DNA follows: TGTGCCAGTCTTCCGGGACAGGGCGAAAACTATGGCTACACCTTC.

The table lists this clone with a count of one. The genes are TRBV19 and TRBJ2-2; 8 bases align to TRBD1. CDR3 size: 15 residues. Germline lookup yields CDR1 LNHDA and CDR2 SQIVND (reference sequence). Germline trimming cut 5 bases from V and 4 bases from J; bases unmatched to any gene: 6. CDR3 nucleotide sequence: TGTGCCAGTAGTGAGGACAGGGTAGGCACCGGGGAGCTGTTTTTT. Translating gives CASSEDRVGTGELFF.

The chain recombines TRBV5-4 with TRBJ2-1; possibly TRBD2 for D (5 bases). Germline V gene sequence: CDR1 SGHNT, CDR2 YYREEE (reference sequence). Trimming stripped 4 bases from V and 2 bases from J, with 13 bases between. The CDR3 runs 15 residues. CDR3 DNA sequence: TGTGCCAGCAGCCCGAGGCTAGCAGCCTACAATGAGCAGTTCTTC. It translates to CASSPRLAAYNEQFF. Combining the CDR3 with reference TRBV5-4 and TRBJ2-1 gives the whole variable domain ETGVTQSPTHLIKTRGQQVTLRCSSQSGHNTVSWYQQALGQGPQFIFQYYREEENGRGNFPPRFSGLQFPNYSSELNVNALELDDSALYLCASSPRLAAYNEQFFGPGTRLTVL.